This T cell receptor beta chain derives from a study of radiotherapy plus CTLA-4 blockade in lung cancer. Study at large: Disease control was achieved by roughly 32% of patients, and objective responses by 15% to 20%. Study-level findings and limits: Early clone dynamics of blood T cells, plus interferon-beta, reportedly predicted response best. In blood, after radiotherapy plus ipilimumab, tumor-derived TCR clones expanded.

Some clones are missing from TCRdb's copy, which holds only in-frame ones; the method was immunoSEQ multiplex PCR. This table holds around 38,000 clones, 80% to 90% found once. Chemo-refractory metastatic non-small-cell lung cancer patients underwent focal radiation alongside CTLA-4 blockade with ipilimumab. Germline-derived CDR1 and CDR2 are LGHNA and YNFKEQ. V lost 4 bases to trimming and J lost 6 bases; unmatched junction nucleotides: 6. This CDR3 has 14 residues. In regard to this clone: The target antigen is unknown.

The source is a human donor with non-small cell lung cancer whose response to radiotherapy plus ipilimumab could not be evaluated. The chain carries TRBV4-2 and TRBJ1-1; TRBD1 agrees at 9 bases. The specimen was peripheral blood, collected from a patient treated with radiotherapy plus ipilimumab. DNA for the CDR3: TGTGCCAGCAGCCCTGGACAGGGGCCCGCTGAAGCTTTCTTT. Encoded protein: CASSPGQGPAEAFF.